The rows below give T cell receptor beta chains drawn from one sample of a study of blood T cell repertoires in COVID-19. The assay was immunoSEQ multiplex PCR, and TCRdb's table has in-frame clones only and misses some. Of about 56,000 clones listed, around 92% were seen once; the top ten hold about a fifth. The sequenced material came from peripheral blood. The receptor source for this set is a human donor in a cohort sampled during active COVID-19. CDR3s include the opening cysteine and the closing phenylalanine or tryptophan. Each record gives: J gene, V gene, D gene, clone size, CDR3 protein, CDR3 DNA. D genes are given only for firm matches. Size values are once, few and many counts, or a class for expanded clones, and some rows have none.

TRBJ1-4 | TRBV2 | NA | NA | CASRGDTGKLFF | TGTGCCAGCAGGGGGGACACAGGAAAACTGTTTTTT
TRBJ1-5 | TRBV6-2/TRBV6-3 | NA | NA | CASSPAETNQPQHF | TGTGCCAGCAGCCCCGCTGAGACAAATCAGCCCCAGCATTTT
TRBJ2-2 | TRBV7-2 | NA | once | CASSLAVYGTGELFF | TGTGCCAGCAGCTTAGCAGTCTACGGCACCGGGGAGCTGTTTTTT
TRBJ1-2 | TRBV12-3/TRBV12-4 | TRBD1 | NA | CASRPGQGIGYTF | TGTGCCAGCAGACCGGGACAGGGGATAGGCTACACCTTC
TRBJ2-2 | TRBV5-5 | TRBD1 | NA | CASSLRTGGTGELFF | TGTGCCAGCAGCTTAAGGACAGGGGGAACCGGGGAGCTGTTTTTT
TRBJ1-1 | TRBV7-9 | TRBD1 | NA | CASSLDRVVTEAFF | TGTGCCAGCAGCTTGGACAGGGTGGTCACTGAAGCTTTCTTT
TRBJ2-7 | TRBV7-9 | TRBD1 | NA | CASRGTEGFEQYF | TGTGCCAGCAGGGGGACAGAGGGATTCGAGCAGTACTTC
TRBJ2-3 | TRBV18 | NA | NA | CASSPPERPDTQYF | TGTGCCAGCTCACCACCCGAGAGGCCAGATACGCAGTATTTT
TRBJ2-1 | TRBV20-1 | NA | NA | CSASSGLYNEQFF | TGCAGTGCTAGTTCCGGACTCTACAATGAGCAGTTCTTC
TRBJ2-3 | TRBV5-5 | TRBD1 | NA | CASSPGTVSTDTQYF | TGTGCCAGCAGCCCGGGGACAGTTAGCACAGATACGCAGTATTTT
TRBJ2-2 | TRBV4-1 | TRBD1 | NA | CASSQLEGARTGELFF | TGCGCCAGCAGCCAATTAGAGGGGGCAAGGACCGGGGAGCTGTTTTTT
TRBJ1-1 | TRBV2 | TRBD1 | once | CASLGQDEAFF | TGTGCCAGTCTGGGACAGGATGAAGCTTTCTTT
TRBJ2-2 | TRBV5-1 | NA | few | CASSEPIRGKNTGELFF | TGCGCCAGCAGCGAACCTATCAGGGGAAAGAACACCGGGGAGCTGTTTTTT
TRBJ2-3 | TRBV5-6 | TRBD1 | once | CASSFRGTDTQYF | TGTGCCAGCAGCTTCAGGGGGACAGATACGCAGTATTTT
TRBJ1-1 | TRBV7-9 | TRBD1 | NA | CASRLTGVNTEAFF | TGTGCCAGCAGACTTACAGGGGTCAACACTGAAGCTTTCTTT
TRBJ2-3 | TRBV10-1 | NA | NA | CASSGPDLANSTDTQYF | TGCGCCAGCAGTGGGCCGGACCTAGCGAACAGCACAGATACGCAGTATTTT
TRBJ1-6 | TRBV9 | NA | NA | CASSVGVQGPMDNSPLHF | TGTGCCAGCAGCGTAGGGGTACAGGGCCCGATGGATAATTCACCCCTCCACTTT
TRBJ1-2 | TRBV29-1 | NA | NA | CSVAHSTNYGYTF | TGCAGCGTTGCTCACAGTACTAACTATGGCTACACCTTC
TRBJ2-7 | TRBV20-1 | TRBD2 | NA | CRATSGHEQYF | TGCAGGGCGACTAGCGGCCACGAGCAGTACTTC
TRBJ1-2 | TRBV6-5 | NA | NA | CASSTYRDYGYTF | TGTGCCAGCAGTACCTACAGGGACTATGGCTACACCTTC
TRBJ2-1 | TRBV19 | NA | NA | CASSIAATIFF | TGTGCCAGTAGTATTGCAGCTACTATTTTCTTC
TRBJ2-1 | TRBV7-2 | TRBD2 | once | CASSSTSGGHNEQFF | TGTGCCAGCAGCTCCACTAGCGGGGGACACAATGAGCAGTTCTTC
TRBJ2-3 | TRBV7-8 | NA | NA | CASSAKSGAYGDTQYF | TGTGCCAGCAGCGCCAAGAGCGGTGCTTATGGGGATACGCAGTATTTT
TRBJ1-6 | TRBV6-6 | NA | NA | CASSPYRGDSPLHF | TGTGCCAGCAGCCCATATCGGGGTGATTCACCCCTCCACTTT
TRBJ2-1 | TRBV18 | NA | NA | CASSRDYSYNEQFF | TGTGCCAGCTCTCGGGATTACTCCTACAATGAGCAGTTCTTC
TRBJ2-2 | TRBV3-1/TRBV3-2 | TRBD2 | few | CASSQGSGGNTGELFF | TGTGCCAGCAGCCAAGGCAGCGGGGGGAACACCGGGGAGCTGTTTTTT
TRBJ2-7 | TRBV27 | NA | NA | CASSLQGPYEQYF | TGTGCCAGCAGTTTGCAGGGTCCCTACGAGCAGTACTTC
TRBJ2-5 | TRBV9 | TRBD2 | NA | CASSPRAGVVETQYF | TGTGCCAGCAGCCCACGAGCGGGGGTCGTCGAGACCCAGTACTTC
TRBJ1-1 | TRBV7-8 | NA | NA | CATFPGTPNTEAFF | TGTGCCACCTTCCCCGGGACACCGAACACTGAAGCTTTCTTT
TRBJ2-2 | TRBV2 | TRBD2 | NA | CASRGLAGELFF | TGTGCCAGCAGGGGACTAGCCGGGGAGCTGTTTTTT